Presented here are 16 T cell receptor beta chains from one specimen sequenced in a study of blood T cells in healthy people across ages. A second 7 to 11 cycle PCR used barcoded and J-beta primers. MiXCR, run by TCRdb on the 5' RACE reads, gives a single entry per CDR3 protein. The profile shows more than 1,400,000 distinct CDR3 sequences, roughly 45% of them singletons. The sequencing sample was made of blood. These receptor sequences come from a woman younger than 30 in good health.

V gene TRBV24-1 combines with J gene TRBJ2-3; D is unresolved. The CDR3 is 13 residues long. The V and J ends lost 9 bases and 4 bases respectively, with 13 bases between them. CDR1 and CDR2 from the germline V gene are KGHDR and SFDVKD. The CDR3 reads CATSAGPSDTQYF. DNA for the CDR3: TGTGCCACCTCAGCAGGTCCTTCAGATACGCAGTATTTT.

This clonotype was counted a few times. J is TRBJ2-7 and V is TRBV12-3 or TRBV12-4; no definite D call. The V gene lost 4 bases and the J gene lost 2 bases, with 6 bases spanning the gap. The CDR3 consists of 12 residues. This CDR3 reads CASSSHPYEQYF. CDR3 DNA sequence: TGTGCCAGCAGTTCACACCCCTACGAGCAGTACTTC.

This clonotype was found a few times. The J gene is TRBJ2-3, the V gene TRBV20-1, with D uncertain. The CDR3 runs to 11 residues. The germline V gene encodes CDR1 DFQATT and CDR2 SNEGSKA (reference sequence). V was trimmed by 2 bases and J by 6 bases, leaving 6 bases between them. The CDR3 sequence is CSARWVDTQYF. CDR3 in DNA: TGCAGTGCTAGATGGGTCGATACGCAGTATTTT.

The chain combines TRBV20-1 with TRBJ1-5; maybe TRBD1 (5 bases). This CDR3 contains 14 residues. Trimming cost V 7 bases and J 0 bases, with 13 bases left between them. Germline V gene sequence: CDR1 DFQATT, CDR2 SNEGSKA (reference sequence). In DNA, the CDR3 is TGCAGTGTTACAGGTCCAGTTAGCAATCAGCCCCAGCATTTT. Protein sequence: CSVTGPVSNQPQHF.

This clonotype was observed a few times. The J gene is TRBJ2-7, the V gene TRBV12-3 or TRBV12-4; tentative D call: TRBD2 (5 bases). The CDR3 is 18 amino acids. The V and J ends lost 1 base and 0 bases respectively, with 19 bases between them. CDR3 region: CASSLDNWASPSSYEQYF. The CDR3, as DNA: TGTGCCAGCAGTTTAGATAATTGGGCTAGCCCCAGCTCCTACGAGCAGTACTTC.

V is TRBV20-1 and J is TRBJ2-2; D call uncertain. Trimming took off 5 bases at V and 0 bases at J, with 10 bases between the two ends. This CDR3 has 14 amino acids. Per germline, CDR1 DFQATT and CDR2 SNEGSKA (reference sequence). The chain's CDR3 is CSASPKTNTGELFF. The CDR3, as DNA: TGCAGTGCTTCCCCTAAGACGAACACCGGGGAGCTGTTTTTT.

CDR3 residues: CASSGYPKLIDTQYF. The CDR3 DNA reads as TGTGCCAGCAGTGGCTACCCTAAGCTTATAGATACGCAGTATTTT. The rearrangement uses TRBV12-3 or TRBV12-4 and TRBJ2-3; D not resolved. This CDR3 comprises 15 residues. Trimming removed 5 bases at V and 5 bases at J, with 17 bases between.

The sample holds a few counts of this clonotype. The chain combines TRBV20-1 with TRBJ2-1; 8 positions match TRBD2. CDR1 and CDR2 from the germline V gene are DFQATT and SNEGSKA (reference sequence). J was trimmed by 5 bases and V by 2 bases; bases with no gene match: 14. This CDR3 contains 17 residues. The CDR3: CSARHDRPSGLHNEQFF. In DNA form, the CDR3 reads TGCAGTGCTAGACATGATCGCCCTAGCGGGTTACACAATGAGCAGTTCTTC.

This clonotype has only a few counts. The chain links TRBV7-3 to TRBJ2-3; D is unresolved. From germline, CDR1 is SGHTA and CDR2 FQGTGA. V was pared by 3 bases and J by 4 bases, with 8 bases between. This CDR3 is 13 amino acids long. This CDR3 is CASSFTESDTQYF. Here the CDR3 DNA reads TGTGCCAGCAGCTTTACGGAATCAGATACGCAGTATTTT.

With regard to this clonotype: One end of the junction fails to match germline, which may point to a read error. The gene calls are TRBV6-6 and TRBJ2-3; no reliable D call. The CDR3 extends over 14 amino acids. CDR1 is MNHNY and CDR2 is SVGAGI in the germline V gene (reference sequence). In nucleotides, the CDR3 is TGTGCCAGCAGTGACTCGACCTACACAGATACGCAGTATTTT. Its translation is CASSDSTYTDTQYF.

CDR3 sequence reads: CASRRTGVDTEAFF. The CDR3 DNA is TGCGCCAGCAGACGGACAGGCGTGGACACTGAAGCTTTCTTT. The chain combines TRBV10-1 with TRBJ1-1; 7 bases align to TRBD1. Germline trimming cut 6 bases from V and 3 bases from J; bases unmatched to any gene: 7. This CDR3 has 14 amino acids. CDR1 and CDR2 from the germline V gene are WNHNN and SYGVQD (reference sequence).

This clonotype was counted a few times. V is TRBV28 and J is TRBJ1-1; D is ambiguous. The CDR3 is 14 residues long. Germline V CDR1 and CDR2: MDHEN, SYDVKM. Trimming took 5 bases from V and 4 from J, leaving 14 bases between them. CDR3 sequence reads: CASSLLGEGTEAFF. Here the CDR3 DNA reads TGTGCCAGCAGTCTACTGGGAGAGGGCACTGAAGCTTTCTTT. Based on the CDR3 plus reference TRBV28 and TRBJ1-1, the full variable domain is DVKVTQSSRYLVKRTGEKVFLECVQDMDHENMFWYRQDPGLGLRLIYFSYDVKMKEKGDIPEGYSVSREKKERFSLILESASTNQTSMYLCASSLLGEGTEAFFGQGTRLTVV.

This clonotype came up a few times. The chain recombines TRBV10-2 with TRBJ1-1; D unresolved. Germline V gives CDR1 WSHSY, CDR2 SAAADI. V was shortened by 3 bases and J by 7 bases, with 6 bases between the two germline ends. CDR3 length: 11 amino acids. Written as DNA, the CDR3 is TGCGCCAGCAGTGACAGCTATGAAGCTTTCTTT. Protein product: CASSDSYEAFF.

This clonotype was counted once. The V and J genes are TRBV6-2 or TRBV6-3 and TRBJ2-3; 10 positions agree with TRBD1. V was pared by 6 bases and J by 9 bases, with 9 bases of the junction left unmatched. The CDR3 sequence is 14 residues long. Germline CDR1 is MNHEY and CDR2 is SVGEGT. CDR3 loop: CASRTRDRGSTQYF. The CDR3 coding sequence is TGTGCCAGCAGAACTAGGGACAGGGGTTCAACGCAGTATTTT.

This clonotype was found once. One end of the junction does not line up with germline, which may come from a read error. CDR3 residues: CAGSLAPFGSGPQETQYF. The CDR3 DNA follows: TGCGCCGGCAGCTTGGCCCCCTTTGGTTCAGGACCGCAAGAGACCCAGTACTTC. The chain employs TRBV5-1 and TRBJ2-5, with no clear D. Germline V gene lookup returns CDR1 SGHRS and CDR2 YFSETQ. This CDR3 spans 18 amino acids. The variable domain in full, completed from reference TRBV5-1 and TRBJ2-5, reads KAGVTQTPRYLIKTRGQQVTLSCSPISGHRSVSWYQQTPGQGLQFLFEYFSETQRNKGNFPGRFSGRQFSNSRSEMNVSTLELGDSALYLCAGSLAPFGSGPQETQYFGPGTRLLVL.

This clonotype has a handful of counts. This chain links TRBV10-3 with TRBJ2-3; 10 positions agree with TRBD2. Germline lookup yields CDR1 ENHRY and CDR2 SYGVKD. The junction had 5 bases not matched to a gene; V was cut back by 9 bases and J by 2 bases. This CDR3 is 14 amino acids long. The CDR3 nucleotides read TGTGCCATACGAGCGGGGGGGTCCACAGATACGCAGTATTTT. Its translation is CAIRAGGSTDTQYF.